These 4 T cell receptor beta chains came from one sample sequenced in a study of cytomegalovirus exposure and HLA in healthy donors. Some clones are missing from TCRdb's copy, which holds only in-frame ones; the method was immunoSEQ multiplex PCR. The sample consists of approximately 170,000 clones, roughly 84% of them appearing once. The sample consisted of PBMCs. These receptors all stem from a man aged 25-45 years in good health and CMV-seropositive.

The chain employs TRBV7-2 and TRBJ2-5; D may be TRBD2 (6 bases). This CDR3 is 13 amino acids long. Germline CDR1 reads SGHTA; CDR2 reads FQGNSA. V lost 6 bases and J 2 bases, leaving 10 bases between the germline ends. The CDR3: CASRLGTQETQYF. Written as DNA, the CDR3 is TGTGCCAGCAGACTCGGGACTCAAGAGACCCAGTACTTC.

The J gene is TRBJ1-4, the V gene TRBV19; 8 nucleotides align to TRBD1. Germline lookup yields CDR1 LNHDA and CDR2 SQIVND (reference sequence). The CDR3 covers 17 residues. V shed 5 bases and J 0 bases; nucleotides not matched to a gene: 8. CDR3 in amino acids: CASSPRTGPATNEKLFF. For the CDR3, the DNA is TGTGCCAGTAGTCCTAGGACAGGGCCCGCAACTAATGAAAAACTGTTTTTT.

The chain joins TRBV9 to TRBJ2-3, with 12 nucleotides matching TRBD1. Trimming took 3 bases from V and 7 from J; bases not matched to a gene: 9. Germline V lookup: CDR1 SGDLS, CDR2 YYNGEE. This CDR3 has 16 residues. The CDR3 bases are TGTGCCAGCAGCGCCCTGGGACAGGGGGCCCTATATACGCAGTATTTT. It yields the protein CASSALGQGALYTQYF.

This clone showed up many times. Mismatch with germline at one junction end may stem from a read error. The chain recombines TRBV2 with TRBJ2-7; a possible D gene is TRBD1 (6 bases). The CDR3 consists of 13 residues. In germline, CDR1 is SNHLY, CDR2 FYNNEI. The CDR3 nucleotides are TGTGCCAGCAGTGTATCAGGGTTCCGATGGGGGCCCTTC. This translates into CASSVSGFRWGPF.